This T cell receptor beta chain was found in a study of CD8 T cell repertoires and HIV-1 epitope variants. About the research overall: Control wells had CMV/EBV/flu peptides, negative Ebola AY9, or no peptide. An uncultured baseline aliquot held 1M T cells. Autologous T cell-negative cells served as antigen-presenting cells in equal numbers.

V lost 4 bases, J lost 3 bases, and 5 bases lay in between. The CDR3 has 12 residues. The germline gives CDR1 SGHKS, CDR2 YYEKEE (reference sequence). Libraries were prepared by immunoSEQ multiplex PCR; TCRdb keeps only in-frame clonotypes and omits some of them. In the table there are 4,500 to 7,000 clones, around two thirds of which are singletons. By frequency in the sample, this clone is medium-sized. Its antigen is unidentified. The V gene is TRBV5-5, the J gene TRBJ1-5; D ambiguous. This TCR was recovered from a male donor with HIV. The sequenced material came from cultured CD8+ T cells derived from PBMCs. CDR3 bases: TGTGCCAGCAGCGATCACAATCAGCCCCAGCATTTT. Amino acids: CASSDHNQPQHF.